The 9 T cell receptor beta chains listed next were all sequenced from one sample in a study of Ad26.COV2.S vaccination and SARS-CoV-2 variants. Sequenced by immunoSEQ multiplex PCR; TCRdb stores in-frame clones only, minus some. There are hundreds of thousands of clones in the sample; about 91% occur only once, and around 2.6% lies in the top ten. Treatment described: 15 to 20 received Ad26.COV2.S at low or high dose, single or two shots; a few received placebo; per-sample allocation not given. Each sample was drawn 63 days after the first injection (of vaccine or placebo). The specimen was peripheral blood, collected in a trial of Ad26.COV2.S vaccine versus placebo. The receptors stem from a person between 18 and 59 years old who received the Ad26.COV2.S COVID-19 vaccine or a placebo.

J is TRBJ2-7 and V is TRBV3-1 (or the pseudogene TRBV3-2); D may be TRBD2 (7 bases). V dropped 2 bases and J dropped 3 bases, with 20 bases sitting between them. The CDR3 totals 17 residues. Germline loops: CDR1 LGHDT, CDR2 YNNKEL (reference sequence). Written as DNA, the CDR3 is TGTGCCAGCAGCCAACCAACCTCCGGGGGGCTGAACTACGAGCAGTACTTC. It codes for CASSQPTSGGLNYEQYF.

The chain employs TRBV19 and TRBJ1-1; no clear D gene. Trimming stripped 1 base from V and 1 base from J, with 4 bases between. Germline V CDR1 and CDR2: LNHDA, SQIVND (reference sequence). The CDR3 runs to 13 residues. CDR3 DNA: TGTGCCAGTAGTATAGTCCAGAACACTGAAGCTTTCTTT. It specifies CASSIVQNTEAFF.

The rearrangement uses TRBV7-9 and TRBJ2-1, with 9 nucleotides matching TRBD2. This CDR3 contains 17 residues. The germline CDR1 and CDR2 sequences are SEHNR and FQNEAQ (reference sequence). Trimming removed 5 bases from V and 6 bases from J; junction bases left unmatched: 14. Here the CDR3 DNA reads TGTGCCAGCAGCCCGCCCGGTAGTAGCGGGGGATTCAATGAGCAGTTCTTC. It is translated as CASSPPGSSGGFNEQFF.

The chain joins TRBV18 to TRBJ1-5, with D possibly matching TRBD1 (6 bases). Trimming pared 4 bases from V and 6 bases from J, leaving 13 bases between. Germline-derived CDR1 and CDR2 are KGHSH and LQKENI. CDR3 length: 14 amino acids. As DNA, the CDR3 is TGTGCCAGCTCACAGGGGGTGGGGGGTCAGCCCCAGCATTTT. Translated, it gives CASSQGVGGQPQHF.

This chain connects TRBV28 to TRBJ2-5, with 12 nucleotides matching TRBD2. The germline V gene has CDR1 MDHEN and CDR2 SYDVKM. CDR3 length equals 16 residues. The J segment lost 2 bases and the V segment lost 6 bases, leaving 7 bases of the junction unmatched. The CDR3, as DNA: TGTGCCAGCAGCCTACTAGCGGGGGGTGCTCAAGAGACCCAGTACTTC. Translating it yields CASSLLAGGAQETQYF.

In its sample, this clone was seen a few times. The chain links TRBV10-3 to TRBJ1-5; 7 nucleotides line up with TRBD1. This CDR3 spans 15 amino acids. Germline V gene data show CDR1 as ENHRY and CDR2 as SYGVKD. Germline trimming cut 3 bases from V and 3 bases from J; bases unmatched to any gene: 5. The DNA of the CDR3 is TGTGCCATCAGTGAAAAGGGGGCCTACAATCAGCCCCAGCATTTT. Protein: CAISEKGAYNQPQHF.

The chain links TRBV7-2 to TRBJ1-1; D unresolved. Between the trimmed V and J ends, which lost 1 base and 1 base, there was a span of 4 bases. The CDR3 runs to 13 residues. Germline CDR1 and CDR2: SGHTA and FQGNSA. The DNA of the CDR3 is TGTGCCAGCAGCTTAGTCCCGAACACTGAAGCTTTCTTT. Its translation: CASSLVPNTEAFF. Supplemented by reference TRBV7-2 and TRBJ1-1, the full variable domain reads GAGVSQSPSNKVTEKGKDVELRCDPISGHTALYWYRQSLGQGLEFLIYFQGNSAPDKSGLPSDRFSAERTGGSVSTLTIQRTQQEDSAVYLCASSLVPNTEAFFGQGTRLTVV.

CDR3 region: CASSGQPNTEAFF. The CDR3 DNA reads TGTGCCAGCAGTGGGCAGCCGAACACTGAAGCTTTCTTT. V usage is TRBV2 and J usage is TRBJ1-1; no clear D gene. The CDR3 totals 13 residues. Germline V gives CDR1 SNHLY, CDR2 FYNNEI. Trimming shortened V by 4 bases and J by 1 base, and 7 bases separated the two germline ends.

Concerning this clone: The same CDR3 also results from other DNA sequences found in this sample. The rearrangement uses TRBV19 and TRBJ1-5, with D possibly TRBD1 on 5 matching bases. With 2 bases removed from V and 0 bases from J, the gap between germline ends came to 5 bases. From germline, CDR1 is LNHDA and CDR2 SQIVND (reference sequence). The CDR3 runs to 14 residues. CDR3 amino acids: CASSIRGSNQPQHF. The CDR3 bases are TGTGCCAGTAGTATAAGGGGTAGCAATCAGCCCCAGCATTTT.